This T cell receptor beta chain was documented in a study of blood T cells in healthy people across ages. Roughly 10 milliliters of peripheral blood were drawn from each donor. The authors isolated at least 6 million PBMCs per sample. CDR1 SGHRS and CDR2 YFSETQ come from the germline V gene. The CDR3 has 15 amino acids. The J segment lost 3 bases and the V segment lost 4 bases, leaving 6 bases of the junction unmatched. The second PCR ran roughly 7 to 12 cycles with a sample-barcoded 5' primer and J-beta primers. Every cDNA molecule bore a tag from a template-switch adaptor containing 12 random nucleotides. A single record per CDR3 protein comes from TCRdb applying MiXCR to the 5' RACE reads. Seen here are more than 700,000 distinct CDR3 sequences, 50% to 65% observed once, and the top ten hold 41%.

The TCR comes from an older man in good health. V is TRBV5-1 and J is TRBJ1-3, with TRBD1 matching 8 bases. Sequencing was performed on blood. The CDR3 protein is CASSPQGAGGNTIYF. DNA of the CDR3: TGCGCCAGCAGCCCGCAGGGGGCTGGTGGAAACACCATATATTTT.